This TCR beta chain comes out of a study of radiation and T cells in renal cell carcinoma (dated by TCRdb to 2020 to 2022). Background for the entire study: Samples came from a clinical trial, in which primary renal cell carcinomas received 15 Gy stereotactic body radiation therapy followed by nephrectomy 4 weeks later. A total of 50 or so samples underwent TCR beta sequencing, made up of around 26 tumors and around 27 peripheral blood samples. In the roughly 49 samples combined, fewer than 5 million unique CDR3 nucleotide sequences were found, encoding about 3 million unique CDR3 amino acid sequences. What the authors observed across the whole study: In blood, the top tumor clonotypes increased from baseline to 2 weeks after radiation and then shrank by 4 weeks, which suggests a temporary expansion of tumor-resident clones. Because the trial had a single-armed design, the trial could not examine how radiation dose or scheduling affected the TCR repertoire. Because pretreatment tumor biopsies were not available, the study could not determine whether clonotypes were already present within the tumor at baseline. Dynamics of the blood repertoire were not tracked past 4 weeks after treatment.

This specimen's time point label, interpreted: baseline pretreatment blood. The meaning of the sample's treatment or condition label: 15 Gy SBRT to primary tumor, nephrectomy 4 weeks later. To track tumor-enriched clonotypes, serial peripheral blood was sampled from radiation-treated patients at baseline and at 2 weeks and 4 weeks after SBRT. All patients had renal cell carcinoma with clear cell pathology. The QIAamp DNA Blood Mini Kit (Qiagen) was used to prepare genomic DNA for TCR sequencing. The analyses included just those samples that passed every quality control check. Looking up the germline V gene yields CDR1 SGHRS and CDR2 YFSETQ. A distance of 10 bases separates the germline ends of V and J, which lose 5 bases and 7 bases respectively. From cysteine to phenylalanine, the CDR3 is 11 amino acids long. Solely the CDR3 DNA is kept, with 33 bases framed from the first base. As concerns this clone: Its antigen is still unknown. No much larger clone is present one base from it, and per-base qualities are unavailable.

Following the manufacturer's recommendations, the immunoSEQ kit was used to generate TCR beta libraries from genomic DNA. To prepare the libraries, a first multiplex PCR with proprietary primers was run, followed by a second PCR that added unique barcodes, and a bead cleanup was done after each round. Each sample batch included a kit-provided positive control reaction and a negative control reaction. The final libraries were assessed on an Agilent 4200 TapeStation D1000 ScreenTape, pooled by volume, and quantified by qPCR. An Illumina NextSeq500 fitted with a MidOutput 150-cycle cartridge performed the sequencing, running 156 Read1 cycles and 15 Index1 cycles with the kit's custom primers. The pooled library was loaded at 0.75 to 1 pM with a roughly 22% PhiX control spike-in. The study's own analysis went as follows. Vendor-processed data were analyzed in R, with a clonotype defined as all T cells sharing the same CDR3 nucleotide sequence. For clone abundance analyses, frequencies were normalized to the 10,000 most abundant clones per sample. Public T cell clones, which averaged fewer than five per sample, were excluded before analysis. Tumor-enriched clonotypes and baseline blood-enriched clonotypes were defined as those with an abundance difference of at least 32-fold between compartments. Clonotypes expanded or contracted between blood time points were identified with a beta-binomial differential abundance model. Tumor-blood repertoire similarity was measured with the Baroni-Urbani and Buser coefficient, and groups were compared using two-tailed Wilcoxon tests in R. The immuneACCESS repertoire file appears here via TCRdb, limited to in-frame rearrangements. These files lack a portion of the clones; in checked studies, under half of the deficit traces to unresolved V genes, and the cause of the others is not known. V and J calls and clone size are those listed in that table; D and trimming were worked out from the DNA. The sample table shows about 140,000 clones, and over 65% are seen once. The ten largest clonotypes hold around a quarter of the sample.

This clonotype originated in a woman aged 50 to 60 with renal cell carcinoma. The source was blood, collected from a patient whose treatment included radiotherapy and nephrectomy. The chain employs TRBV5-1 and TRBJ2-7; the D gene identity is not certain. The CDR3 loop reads CASRNLREQYF. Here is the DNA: TGCGCCAGCAGGAATCTACGGGAGCAGTACTTC. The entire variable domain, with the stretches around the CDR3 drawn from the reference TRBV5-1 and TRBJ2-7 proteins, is KAGVTQTPRYLIKTRGQQVTLSCSPISGHRSVSWYQQTPGQGLQFLFEYFSETQRNKGNFPGRFSGRQFSNSRSEMNVSTLELGDSALYLCASRNLREQYFGPGTRLTVT.